The 2 T cell receptor beta chains below were found in one sample sequenced in a study of T cells in Graves' hyperthyroidism and ophthalmopathy. The CDR3 regions of TCR beta were amplified from RNA transcripts. HTBI primers were the set used in a first-round RT-PCR of the TCR CDR3. One entry per CDR3 protein results from TCRdb running MiXCR on the multiplex PCR reads. The sample includes a few hundred thousand distinct CDR3 sequences, approximately 23% of them seen just once. The sequenced sample was blood. The receptors derive from a woman aged 70-85 years with Graves' ophthalmopathy.

The rearrangement uses TRBV5-1 and TRBJ2-2; TRBD1 matches at 8 bases. The CDR3 is 14 residues long. Germline V CDR1 and CDR2: SGHRS, YFSETQ. J gave up 4 bases and V 3 bases, and 2 bases lay outside the gene matches. The CDR3: CASSSQGATGELFF. In DNA, the CDR3 is TGCGCCAGCAGCTCCCAGGGGGCCACCGGGGAGCTGTTTTTT.

This clonotype was counted only a few times. The chain recombines TRBV7-8 with TRBJ2-7, with 9 bases lining up with TRBD1. Germline trimming cut 1 base from V and 4 bases from J; bases unmatched to any gene: 5. This CDR3 has 15 amino acids. Germline lookup yields CDR1 SGHVS and CDR2 FQNEAQ. CDR3 DNA: TGTGCCAGCAGCTTAGACTCCGGGACAGGGTACGAGCAGTACTTC. Amino acid sequence: CASSLDSGTGYEQYF.